This section outlines one T cell receptor beta chain sequence together with its context. The data were produced by immunoSEQ multiplex PCR, yet TCRdb's version contains in-frame clones alone and is incomplete. In the table there are around 250,000 clones, under 90% of which are singletons. This entry is derived from a study of blood T cell repertoires in COVID-19. Sequenced sample: PBMCs or T cells enriched from blood (not recorded which). This TCR came from a man in his thirties or forties with acute COVID-19.

CDR3 DNA sequence: TGCACCAGCAGCCGCAGTAGCAATCAGCCCCAGCATTTT. This gives the protein CTSSRSSNQPQHF. The chain couples TRBV1 to TRBJ1-5; the table assigns TRBD1, which was not confirmed against the DNA. TRBV1 represents a pseudogene. The CDR3 sequence is 13 residues long.